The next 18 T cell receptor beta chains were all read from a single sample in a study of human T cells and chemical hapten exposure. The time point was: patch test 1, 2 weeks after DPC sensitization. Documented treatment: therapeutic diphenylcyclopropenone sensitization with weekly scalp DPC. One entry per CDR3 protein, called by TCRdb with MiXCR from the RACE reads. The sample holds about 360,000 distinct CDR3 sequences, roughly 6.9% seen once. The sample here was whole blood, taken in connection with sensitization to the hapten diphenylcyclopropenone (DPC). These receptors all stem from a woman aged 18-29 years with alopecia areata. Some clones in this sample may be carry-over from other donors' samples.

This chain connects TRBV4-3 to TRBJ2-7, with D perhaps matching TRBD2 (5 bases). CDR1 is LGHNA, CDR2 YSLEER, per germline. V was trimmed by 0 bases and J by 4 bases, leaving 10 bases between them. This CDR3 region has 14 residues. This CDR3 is CASSQDKGGYEQYF. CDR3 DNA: TGCGCCAGCAGCCAAGATAAAGGCGGGTACGAGCAGTACTTC.

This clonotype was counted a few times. The CDR3 spells CASSANSGEAQYF. CDR3 in DNA: TGTGCCAGCAGCGCAAACTCAGGGGAAGCGCAGTATTTT. The V and J genes are TRBV7-2 and TRBJ2-3, with a weak D call TRBD1 (6 bases). V lost 5 bases and J 10 bases, leaving 16 bases between the germline ends. CDR1 is SGHTA, CDR2 FQGNSA, per germline. CDR3 length: 13 amino acids.

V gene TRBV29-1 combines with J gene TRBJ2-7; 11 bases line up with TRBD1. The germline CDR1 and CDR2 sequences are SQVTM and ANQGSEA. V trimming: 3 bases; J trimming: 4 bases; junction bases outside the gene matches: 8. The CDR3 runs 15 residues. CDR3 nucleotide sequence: TGCAGCGTTGATTCTGGACAGGGGGCTTGGTACGAGCAGTACTTC. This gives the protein CSVDSGQGAWYEQYF.

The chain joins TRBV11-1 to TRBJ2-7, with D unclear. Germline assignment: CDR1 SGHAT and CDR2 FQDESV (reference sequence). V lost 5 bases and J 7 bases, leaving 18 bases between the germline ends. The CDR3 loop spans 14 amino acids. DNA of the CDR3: TGTGCCAGCAGCCAGCCGACCCGTAAGGGAGAGCAGTACTTC. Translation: CASSQPTRKGEQYF. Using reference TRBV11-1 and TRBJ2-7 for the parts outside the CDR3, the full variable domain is EAEVAQSPRYKITEKSQAVAFWCDPISGHATLYWYRQILGQGPELLVQFQDESVVDDSQLPKDRFSAERLKGVDSTLKIQPAELGDSAMYLCASSQPTRKGEQYFGPGTRLTVT.

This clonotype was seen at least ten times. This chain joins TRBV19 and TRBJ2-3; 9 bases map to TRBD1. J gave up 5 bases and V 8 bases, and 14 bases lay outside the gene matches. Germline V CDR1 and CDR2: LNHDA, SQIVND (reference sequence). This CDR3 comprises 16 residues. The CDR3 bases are TGTGCCAGTTCATCGCCTCCGGGACAGGGTAAAGATACGCAGTATTTT. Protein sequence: CASSSPPGQGKDTQYF.

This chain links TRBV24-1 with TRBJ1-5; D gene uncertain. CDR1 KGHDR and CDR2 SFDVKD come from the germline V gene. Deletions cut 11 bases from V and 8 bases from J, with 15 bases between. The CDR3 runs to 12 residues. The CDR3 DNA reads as TGTGCCAGCTCATCAGTGAAAGAGCCCCAGCATTTT. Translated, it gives CASSSVKEPQHF.

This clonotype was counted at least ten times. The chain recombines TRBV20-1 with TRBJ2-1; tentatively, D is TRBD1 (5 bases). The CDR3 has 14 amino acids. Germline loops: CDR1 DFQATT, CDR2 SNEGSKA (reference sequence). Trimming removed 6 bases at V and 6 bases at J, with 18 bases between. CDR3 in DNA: TGCAGTGCAAGCCCCCCAGGGCTAGTCAATGAGCAGTTCTTC. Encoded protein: CSASPPGLVNEQFF.

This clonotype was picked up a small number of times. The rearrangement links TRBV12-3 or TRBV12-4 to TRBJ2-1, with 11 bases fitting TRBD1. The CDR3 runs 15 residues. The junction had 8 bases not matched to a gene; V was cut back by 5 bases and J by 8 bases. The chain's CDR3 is CASSAQGQGADEQFF. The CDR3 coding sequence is TGTGCCAGCAGTGCCCAAGGACAGGGGGCCGATGAGCAGTTCTTC.

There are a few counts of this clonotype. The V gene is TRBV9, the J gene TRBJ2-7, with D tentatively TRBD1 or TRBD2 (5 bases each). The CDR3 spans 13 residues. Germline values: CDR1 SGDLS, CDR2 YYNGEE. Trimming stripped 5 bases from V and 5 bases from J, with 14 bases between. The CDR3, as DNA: TGTGCCAGCAGTGACACCGGGACGAACGAGCAGTACTTC. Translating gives CASSDTGTNEQYF.

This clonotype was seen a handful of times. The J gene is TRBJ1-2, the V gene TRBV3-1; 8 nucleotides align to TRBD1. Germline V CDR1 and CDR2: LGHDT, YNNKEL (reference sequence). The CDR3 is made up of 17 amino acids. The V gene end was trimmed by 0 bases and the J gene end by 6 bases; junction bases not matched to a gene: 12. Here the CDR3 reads CASSQEIRDRGFDGYTF. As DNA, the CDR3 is TGTGCCAGCAGCCAAGAAATTCGAGACAGGGGATTTGATGGCTACACCTTC.

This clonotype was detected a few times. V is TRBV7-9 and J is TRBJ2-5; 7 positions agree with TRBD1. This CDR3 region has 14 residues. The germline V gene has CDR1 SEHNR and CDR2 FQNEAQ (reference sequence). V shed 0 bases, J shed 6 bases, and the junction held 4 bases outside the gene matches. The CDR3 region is CASSLARGLKTQYF. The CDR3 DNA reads TGTGCCAGCAGCTTAGCTAGGGGGCTGAAGACCCAGTACTTC. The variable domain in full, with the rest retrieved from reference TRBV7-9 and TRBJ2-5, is DTGVSQNPRHKITKRGQNVTFRCDPISEHNRLYWYRQTLGQGPEFLTYFQNEAQLEKSRLLSDRFSAERPKGSFSTLEIQRTEQGDSAMYLCASSLARGLKTQYFGPGTRLLVL.

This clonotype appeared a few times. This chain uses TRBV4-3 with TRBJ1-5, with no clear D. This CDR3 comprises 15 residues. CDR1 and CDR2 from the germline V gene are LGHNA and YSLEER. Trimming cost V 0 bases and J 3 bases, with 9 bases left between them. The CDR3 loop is CASSQERQANQPQHF. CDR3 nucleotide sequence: TGCGCCAGCAGCCAAGAACGGCAGGCCAATCAGCCCCAGCATTTT.

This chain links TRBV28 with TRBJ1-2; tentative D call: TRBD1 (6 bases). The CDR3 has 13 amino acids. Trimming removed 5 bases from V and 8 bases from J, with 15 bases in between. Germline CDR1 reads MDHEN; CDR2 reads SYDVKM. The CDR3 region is CASSVLGGSGYTF. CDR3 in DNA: TGTGCCAGCAGTGTGTTAGGGGGGAGCGGCTACACCTTC.

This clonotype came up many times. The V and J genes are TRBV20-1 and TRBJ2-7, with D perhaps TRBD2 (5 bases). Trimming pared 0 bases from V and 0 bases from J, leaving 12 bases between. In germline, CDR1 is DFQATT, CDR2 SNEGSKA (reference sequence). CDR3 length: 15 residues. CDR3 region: CSARDPTRSSYEQYF. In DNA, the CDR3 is TGCAGTGCTAGAGATCCCACTAGGAGCTCCTACGAGCAGTACTTC.

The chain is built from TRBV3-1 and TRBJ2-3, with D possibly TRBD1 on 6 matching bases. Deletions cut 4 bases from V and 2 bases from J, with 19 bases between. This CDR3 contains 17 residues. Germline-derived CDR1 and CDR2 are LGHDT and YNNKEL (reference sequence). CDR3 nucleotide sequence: TGTGCCAGCAGCCCGCAGTCCAGGGGCCCACTCACAGATACGCAGTATTTT. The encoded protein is CASSPQSRGPLTDTQYF.

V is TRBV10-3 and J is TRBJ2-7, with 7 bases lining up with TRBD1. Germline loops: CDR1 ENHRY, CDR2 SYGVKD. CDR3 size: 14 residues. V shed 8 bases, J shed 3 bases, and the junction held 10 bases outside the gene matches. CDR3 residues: CAISLTGMNYEQYF. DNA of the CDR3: TGTGCCATCTCTTTGACAGGGATGAACTACGAGCAGTACTTC.

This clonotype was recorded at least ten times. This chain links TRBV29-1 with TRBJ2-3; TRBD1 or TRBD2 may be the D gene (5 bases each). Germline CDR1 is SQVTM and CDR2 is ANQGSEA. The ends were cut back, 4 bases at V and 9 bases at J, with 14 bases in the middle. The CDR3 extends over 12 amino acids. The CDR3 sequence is CSVGDLGRTQYF. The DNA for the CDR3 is TGCAGCGTTGGGGACCTGGGTCGGACGCAGTATTTT.

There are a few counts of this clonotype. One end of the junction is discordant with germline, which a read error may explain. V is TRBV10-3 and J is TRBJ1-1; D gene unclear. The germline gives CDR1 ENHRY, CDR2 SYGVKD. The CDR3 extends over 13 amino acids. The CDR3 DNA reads TGTGCCACCAGTCGTGAGACGAACACTGAAGCTTTCTTT. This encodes CATSRETNTEAFF.